The present entry profiles one T cell receptor beta chain with its context. One junction end disagrees with the germline gene, perhaps due to a read error. The data belong to a study of glioma-infiltrating T cells. From germline, CDR1 is LNHDA and CDR2 SQIVND (reference sequence). There are 13 residues in the CDR3. The iRepertoire nested amplicon-rescue multiplex PCR amplified TCR alpha and beta CDR3s from RNA. MiXCR, applied by TCRdb to the multiplex PCR reads, yields one record per CDR3 protein. The profile shows approximately 100,000 distinct CDR3 sequences, less than 30% of them singletons. Sequenced sample: glioma tissue, nonneoplastic brain tissue, or PBMCs (not recorded which). The chain couples TRBV19 to TRBJ1-1, with D maybe TRBD1 (5 bases). The clonotype originates from a human donor with low-grade glioma or glioblastoma, undergoing nonglioma brain surgery, or in good health (not recorded which). CDR3 nucleotide sequence: TGTGCCAGTAAGGTCCAGGGAGGGACTGAAACTTTCTTT. Protein: CASKVQGGTETFF.